This record covers a single T cell receptor beta chain. Its antigen is unidentified. Selected positively for CCR7 and CD45RO-negative, naive CD8 cells excluded terminally differentiated effector memory CD45RA+ cells. For every subset, genomic DNA was evenly distributed across several immunoSEQ plates. Libraries were prepared by immunoSEQ multiplex PCR; TCRdb keeps only in-frame clonotypes and omits some of them. The sample carries about 820,000 clones, around 92% recorded once. This CDR3 has 16 amino acids. The V segment lost 6 bases and the J segment 4 bases; nucleotides outside the gene matches: 10. Looked up from germline, CDR1 is SEHNR and CDR2 is FQNEAQ (reference sequence). The data belong to a study of shared clonotypes between healthy human individuals. The wider study: The donor pool was made up of two women and three men aged 18 to 49.

Study-level results: In contrast to clonotypes shared by all four donors, non-shared clonotypes had lower generation probabilities. Researchers sampled only blood; tissue repertoires likely differ.

V usage is TRBV7-9 and J usage is TRBJ2-1, with TRBD1 matching 9 bases. This clonotype was obtained from a man aged 25 to 40 in good health. Sequenced material: naive CD8+ T cells sorted from blood. The CDR3 spells CASSRTGTGKYNEQFF. The CDR3 DNA sequence: TGTGCCAGCAGTCGAACCGGGACAGGGAAGTACAATGAGCAGTTCTTC.